The rows below give T cell receptor beta chains drawn from one sample of a study of blood T cells in healthy people across ages. One entry per CDR3 protein results from TCRdb running MiXCR on the 5' RACE reads. The sample shows 550,000 to 600,000 distinct CDR3 sequences, approximately 27% of them seen only once. The sequenced sample consisted of blood. The receptors were gathered from a woman in her seventies in good health. Each CDR3 is given with its conserved first and last residue. Each record gives: J gene, V gene, clone size, D gene, CDR3 protein, CDR3 DNA. A D gene is named only where the DNA matches it firmly. The size of a clone is reported for some rows only, either as once, few or many, or as a class for expanded clones.

TRBJ2-7 | TRBV20-1 | few | . | CSARDPTTDLGSYEQYF | TGCAGTGCTAGAGATCCCACCACGGATTTAGGGTCTTACGAGCAGTACTTC
TRBJ1-5 | TRBV27 | many | . | CASSTGDRYQPQHF | TGTGCCAGCAGTACCGGGGACCGGTATCAGCCCCAGCATTTT
TRBJ2-5 | TRBV6-1 | . | TRBD1 | CASSSGQGAVIKTQYF | TGTGCCAGCAGCTCCGGACAGGGTGCGGTGATAAAGACCCAGTACTTC
TRBJ1-5 | TRBV10-3 | . | TRBD1 | CAISDSDRGHQPQHF | TGTGCCATCAGTGATTCGGACAGGGGGCATCAGCCCCAGCATTTT
TRBJ1-2 | TRBV11-1 | . | . | CASSQRRGGYGYTF | TGTGCCAGCAGCCAAAGGAGAGGGGGGTATGGCTACACCTTC
TRBJ2-3 | TRBV6-2/TRBV6-3 | . | . | CASSYRGDTDTQYF | TGTGCCAGCAGTTACAGGGGGGATACAGATACGCAGTATTTT
TRBJ1-5 | TRBV2 | . | . | CASIRVPNQPQHF | TGTGCCAGCATCCGGGTTCCCAATCAGCCCCAGCATTTT
TRBJ2-5 | TRBV20-1 | few | . | CSARGDYQETQYF | TGCAGTGCTAGGGGGGACTACCAAGAGACCCAGTACTTC
TRBJ1-2 | TRBV2 | few | TRBD1 | CASNDRGSSRGYTF | TGTGCCAGCAATGACAGGGGATCTTCGCGTGGCTACACCTTC
TRBJ2-5 | TRBV5-1 | few | . | CASRKTRTQETQYF | TGCGCCAGCAGAAAGACAAGAACTCAAGAGACCCAGTACTTC
TRBJ2-7 | TRBV7-2 | few | . | CASSFPQGSREQYF | TGTGCCAGCAGCTTCCCACAGGGTTCGAGGGAGCAGTACTTC
TRBJ1-2 | TRBV4-3 | many | TRBD1 | CASSQDPEGAWGYTF | TGCGCCAGCAGCCAAGATCCGGAGGGGGCCTGGGGCTACACCTTC
TRBJ2-3 | TRBV7-2 | . | . | CASSRGPEESTQYF | TGTGCCAGCAGCCGAGGTCCGGAAGAGAGTACGCAGTATTTT
TRBJ2-5 | TRBV25-1 | . | . | CASCESRQGGETQYF | TGTGCCAGCTGTGAGAGTAGGCAGGGTGGTGAGACCCAGTACTTC
TRBJ2-1 | TRBV7-3 | few | TRBD2 | CASSPSGQNNEQFF | TGTGCCAGCAGCCCTAGCGGCCAAAACAATGAGCAGTTCTTC
TRBJ1-1 | TRBV20-1 | many | . | CSARGPNTEAFF | TGCAGTGCCCGAGGGCCGAACACTGAAGCTTTCTTT
TRBJ1-6 | TRBV7-8 | . | . | CASSLGSGPIISPLHF | TGTGCCAGCAGCTTAGGGTCGGGGCCCATAATATCACCCCTCCACTTT
TRBJ2-3 | TRBV11-2 | few | TRBD2 | CASRPSGASPDTQYF | TGTGCCAGCAGACCTAGCGGGGCTTCCCCGGATACGCAGTATTTT
TRBJ2-7 | TRBV20-1 | . | TRBD1 | CSASGTGAYEQYF | TGCAGTGCTAGCGGGACAGGGGCCTACGAGCAGTACTTC
TRBJ2-5 | TRBV20-1 | . | . | CSAVFQETQYF | TGCAGTGCAGTTTTCCAAGAGACCCAGTACTTC
TRBJ1-1 | TRBV7-2 | . | . | CASSGTGLGTEAFF | TGTGCCAGCAGCGGTACAGGGCTTGGCACTGAAGCTTTCTTT
TRBJ1-3 | TRBV20-1 | many | . | CSARGGADSGNTIYF | TGCAGTGCTAGAGGCGGGGCTGACTCTGGAAACACCATATATTTT
TRBJ2-7 | TRBV4-2 | once | TRBD2 | CASSEEAFGTSSGEQYF | TGTGCCAGCAGCGAAGAAGCATTTGGGACTAGCTCTGGCGAGCAGTACTTC
TRBJ2-1 | TRBV4-1 | few | . | CASSQETLVGEQFF | TGCGCCAGCAGCCAAGAGACCTTAGTAGGTGAGCAGTTCTTC
TRBJ2-5 | TRBV20-1 | . | . | CSALRGQETQYF | TGCAGTGCGCTCCGGGGGCAAGAGACCCAGTACTTC
TRBJ2-5 | TRBV29-1 | . | . | CSVTYGETQYF | TGCAGCGTTACGTATGGGGAGACCCAGTACTTC
TRBJ2-7 | TRBV28 | . | . | CASRRGGGSPYEQYF | TGTGCCAGCAGACGAGGGGGCGGGAGCCCATACGAGCAGTACTTC
TRBJ2-3 | TRBV7-2 | . | . | CASSEQGGMQSGAQYF | TGTGCCAGCAGCGAGCAGGGGGGCATGCAATCAGGGGCCCAGTATTTT
TRBJ1-3 | TRBV12-3/TRBV12-4 | . | TRBD1 | CASSPGQGYSGNTIYF | TGTGCCAGCAGTCCCGGACAGGGGTACTCTGGAAACACCATATATTTT
TRBJ1-1 | TRBV7-9 | many | . | CASSLASTGTEAFF | TGTGCCAGCAGCTTAGCATCTACAGGGACTGAAGCTTTCTTT
TRBJ2-1 | TRBV28 | . | . | CASSLIYYNEQFF | TGTGCCAGCAGTTTAATCTACTACAATGAGCAGTTCTTC
TRBJ2-3 | TRBV5-1 | few | TRBD2 | CASSFWTSGDTDTQYF | TGCGCCAGCAGCTTCTGGACTAGCGGGGATACAGATACGCAGTATTTT
TRBJ1-1 | TRBV3-1 | . | . | CASSSKGGLENTEAFF | TGTGCCAGCAGCTCAAAGGGGGGGCTGGAGAACACTGAAGCTTTCTTT
TRBJ2-3 | TRBV20-1 | . | . | CSARDPVADTQYF | TGCAGTGCTAGAGATCCGGTGGCAGATACGCAGTATTTT
TRBJ1-1 | TRBV7-3 | . | . | CASSLSGGTGTEAFF | TGTGCCAGCAGCTTAAGTGGGGGTACGGGCACTGAAGCTTTCTTT
TRBJ1-1 | TRBV9 | . | . | CASSRENTEAFF | TGTGCCAGCAGCAGAGAGAACACTGAAGCTTTCTTT
TRBJ2-5 | TRBV7-2 | . | TRBD1 | CASTGDSQETQYF | TGTGCCAGCACCGGGGACAGCCAAGAGACCCAGTACTTC
TRBJ1-2 | TRBV12-3/TRBV12-4 | . | . | CASTNLYGYTF | TGTGCCAGCACCAACCTGTATGGCTACACCTTC
TRBJ2-6 | TRBV4-2 | . | . | CASSPQFSGANVLTF | TGTGCCAGCAGCCCCCAGTTCTCTGGGGCCAACGTCCTGACTTTC
TRBJ1-4 | TRBV10-3 | . | TRBD1 | CAISQGADEKLFF | TGTGCCATCAGTCAGGGGGCGGATGAAAAACTGTTTTTT
TRBJ2-5 | TRBV20-1 | . | . | CGASVGETQYF | TGCGGTGCTAGTGTGGGAGAGACCCAGTACTTC
TRBJ2-1 | TRBV21-1 | few | . | CASSKRGSYYNEQFF | TGTGCCAGCAGCAAAAGGGGTAGTTACTACAATGAGCAGTTCTTC
TRBJ2-3 | TRBV5-1 | . | TRBD2 | CASSSSGGSLTDTQYF | TGCGCCAGCAGCTCCAGCGGGGGATCACTCACAGATACGCAGTATTTT
TRBJ2-3 | TRBV5-1 | . | . | CASSSRQEDTQYF | TGCGCCAGCAGCTCCAGACAGGAAGATACGCAGTATTTT
TRBJ2-7 | TRBV6-5 | few | . | CASVDASSYEQYF | TGTGCCAGCGTGGACGCAAGCTCCTACGAGCAGTACTTC
TRBJ1-4 | TRBV7-2 | . | . | CASSSAGTSNEKLFF | TGTGCCAGCAGCTCAGCCGGGACCTCCAATGAAAAACTGTTTTTT
TRBJ1-6 | TRBV27 | . | . | CAAATGRRPLHF | TGTGCCGCGGCAACAGGGCGGAGACCCCTCCACTTT
TRBJ1-1 | TRBV29-1 | . | . | CSVGGTEAFF | TGCAGCGTTGGAGGGACTGAAGCTTTCTTT
TRBJ2-5 | TRBV5-1 | . | TRBD1 | CASTETGAGETQYF | TGCGCCAGCACGGAGACAGGGGCAGGGGAGACCCAGTACTTC
TRBJ2-5 | TRBV20-1 | . | TRBD2 | CSAWAGGQETQYF | TGCAGTGCTTGGGCGGGAGGGCAGGAGACCCAGTACTTC
TRBJ2-2 | TRBV5-6 | few | . | CASDHRASSTGELFF | TGTGCCAGCGACCACCGGGCCTCGAGCACCGGGGAGCTGTTTTTT
TRBJ2-6 | TRBV6-5 | . | . | CASTSPRSGANVLTF | TGTGCCAGCACGTCCCCCCGCTCTGGGGCCAACGTCCTGACTTTC